This T cell receptor (beta chain) was sequenced for a study of CD8 T cells in Susac syndrome. Study information: At the time of blood draw, patients with Susac syndrome were therapy-naive, receiving corticosteroids, or receiving intravenous immunoglobulin alone. General observations from the study: No clonal expansion appeared among CD4+ T cells in Susac patients.

CDR3 length equals 14 residues. The germline V and J ends were trimmed by 11 bases and 0 bases, with 15 bases remaining between them. With random hexamers, roughly 0.45 to 1 ug RNA was reverse transcribed. A single record per CDR3 protein comes from TCRdb applying MiXCR to the immunoSEQ multiplex PCR reads. The table shows a few hundred thousand distinct CDR3 sequences, with 94% occurring only once. CD8+ and CD4+ blood T cells underwent TCR beta sequencing. FACS was used to enrich TEMRA cells, whereas the CD8+ and CD4+ T cells were obtained by negative isolation. With respect to this clonotype: Its target is unknown.

The material sequenced was CD4+ T cells from PBMCs. The TCR comes from a human donor with Susac syndrome. The rearrangement links TRBV12-3 or TRBV12-4 to TRBJ2-3; D may be TRBD2 (5 bases). CDR3 DNA sequence: TGTGCCGTCGGGGAAGGTTCAAGCACAGATACGCAGTATTTT. Translation: CAVGEGSSTDTQYF.